These 7 T cell receptor beta chains were sequenced from one sample in a study of blood T cell repertoires in COVID-19. Some clones are missing from TCRdb's copy, which holds only in-frame ones; the method was immunoSEQ multiplex PCR. The table records nearly 250,000 clones, 90% of them present only once. Sequences were obtained from PBMCs or T cells enriched from blood (not recorded which). The source is a man in his forties or fifties who had been exposed to COVID-19.

This chain joins TRBV10-2 and TRBJ2-1; TRBD1 might be the D (5 bases). The germline gives CDR1 WSHSY, CDR2 SAAADI. Trimming stripped 7 bases from V and 2 bases from J, with 18 bases between. The CDR3 runs 16 residues. The CDR3 loop is CASTDPGRVAYNEQFF. The CDR3 DNA reads as TGCGCCAGCACCGACCCGGGCAGGGTCGCCTACAATGAGCAGTTCTTC.

The chain combines TRBV11-2 with TRBJ1-3; perhaps TRBD1 as D (5 bases). This CDR3 spans 17 amino acids. Germline lookup yields CDR1 SGHAT and CDR2 FQNNGV. The germline V and J ends were trimmed by 5 bases and 1 base, with 18 bases remaining between them. CDR3 residues: CASSLDAVGLSGNTIYF. For the CDR3, the DNA is TGTGCCAGCAGCCTCGACGCGGTGGGGCTTTCTGGAAACACCATATATTTT.

The table lists this clone with a count of one. The chain couples TRBV7-8 to TRBJ1-4; 9 nucleotides agree with TRBD1. Germline CDR1 and CDR2: SGHVS and FQNEAQ. Trimming cost V 4 bases and J 1 base; bases outside gene matches: 7. There are 17 residues in the CDR3. The CDR3 loop reads CASSSGTGSLTNEKLFF. CDR3 nucleotides: TGTGCCAGCAGCTCCGGGACAGGGAGCCTAACTAATGAAAAACTGTTTTTT.

This clone was seen just once. CDR3 sequence: CATSDPTSKGKNIQYF. DNA for the CDR3: TGTGCCACCAGTGACCCCACCTCAAAGGGGAAAAACATTCAGTACTTC. The chain combines TRBV24-1 with TRBJ2-4; a possible D gene is TRBD1 (5 bases). This CDR3 comprises 16 residues. Germline V gives CDR1 KGHDR, CDR2 SFDVKD. V lost 4 bases, J lost 4 bases, and 16 bases lay in between.

The chain uses TRBV30 and TRBJ2-1; 7 nucleotides line up with TRBD2. The V and J ends lost 0 bases and 4 bases, in that order; junction bases with no gene match: 9. Germline V gene lookup returns CDR1 GTSNPN and CDR2 SVGIG (reference sequence). This CDR3 contains 16 residues. DNA of the CDR3: TGTGCCTGGAGTGTACGTCTCAGCGGGAAATACAATGAGCAGTTCTTC. Translating it yields CAWSVRLSGKYNEQFF.

The rearrangement uses TRBV6-5 and TRBJ2-7; 9 nucleotides match TRBD1. The trim removed 0 bases at V and 2 bases at J, leaving 2 bases unmatched. Germline V CDR1 and CDR2: MNHEY, SVGAGI. This CDR3 is built from 15 residues. The CDR3 DNA reads as TGTGCCAGCAGTTACTCGGACAGGGGAGCCTACGAGCAGTACTTC. Translated: CASSYSDRGAYEQYF.

The chain employs TRBV12-5 and TRBJ1-1; 9 nucleotides align to TRBD1. The CDR3 has 15 residues. Germline CDR1 and CDR2: LGHNT and FRNRAP. V lost 3 bases and J lost 5; bases outside the gene matches: 7. CDR3 amino acids: CASGFPDRGGTEAFF. In DNA, the CDR3 is TGTGCTAGTGGTTTCCCGGACAGGGGAGGAACTGAAGCTTTCTTT.